This entry lists 27 T cell receptor beta chains sequenced from one sample in a study of cytomegalovirus exposure and HLA in healthy donors. The PCR made use of 60 Vbeta and 13 Jbeta primers. The table came from immunoSEQ multiplex PCR; TCRdb's copy has only in-frame clones and leaves some out. The table lists 250,000 or so clones, about 86% of them singletons, with less than 9% in the top ten. Sequencing was carried out using PBMCs. The receptors here all came from an older woman in good health and CMV-seropositive.

Written as DNA, the CDR3 is TGTGCCAGCAGCTCCACCTCTCGACTAGCGGCCTCCTACGAGCAGTACTTC. Its protein product is CASSSTSRLAASYEQYF. The rearrangement joins TRBV7-9 to TRBJ2-7; 9 bases fit TRBD2. Germline V CDR1 and CDR2: SEHNR, FQNEAQ (reference sequence). This CDR3 region has 17 residues. With 4 bases clipped from V and 0 bases from J, the junction kept 10 bases outside the gene matches.

This clone was seen only once. The V and J genes are TRBV15 and TRBJ2-2; tentative D call: TRBD1 (6 bases). The V end was cut by 2 bases, the J end by 5 bases, with 15 bases between. CDR3 length equals 16 residues. Germline V gene data show CDR1 as LNHNV and CDR2 as YYDKDF (reference sequence). CDR3 amino acids: CATSRLDNRATGELFF. As DNA, the CDR3 is TGTGCCACCAGCAGACTCGATAACAGGGCTACCGGGGAGCTGTTTTTT.

The gene calls are TRBV5-4 and TRBJ2-7; D remains unclear. The CDR3 totals 12 residues. Deletions cut 0 bases from V and 7 bases from J, with 8 bases between. Germline CDR1 reads SGHNT; CDR2 reads YYREEE (reference sequence). CDR3 region: CASSLDYTEQYF. Here the CDR3 DNA reads TGTGCCAGCAGCTTGGACTATACAGAGCAGTACTTC.

The gene calls are TRBV5-4 and TRBJ1-5; no reliable D call. This CDR3 region has 12 residues. The V end lost 1 base, the J end lost 5 bases, and 4 bases lay between the germline ends. Germline CDR1 reads SGHNT; CDR2 reads YYREEE (reference sequence). For the CDR3, the DNA is TGTGCCAGCAGCTTGCCGGATCAGCCCCAGCATTTT. It yields the protein CASSLPDQPQHF.

This clone was counted a few times. The chain links TRBV28 to TRBJ2-3; 7 bases agree with TRBD1. Germline CDR1 reads MDHEN; CDR2 reads SYDVKM. The CDR3 contains 18 residues. V lost 8 bases and J lost 0; bases outside the gene matches: 17. The CDR3 coding sequence is TGTGCCAGCCGATCTTATCTCCGGGACAGAGGAAGCACAGATACGCAGTATTTT. This gives the protein CASRSYLRDRGSTDTQYF.

The genes are TRBV5-6 and TRBJ1-6; TRBD1 matches 9 bases. Germline V gene lookup returns CDR1 SGHDT and CDR2 YYEEEE. The CDR3 has 15 amino acids. V lost 0 bases and J lost 7; bases outside the gene matches: 2. The chain's CDR3 is CASSLGGTGNSPLHF. The CDR3 coding sequence is TGTGCCAGCAGCTTGGGAGGGACAGGGAATTCACCCCTCCACTTT.

The chain carries TRBV18 and TRBJ1-5; D uncertain. V lost 3 bases, J lost 0 bases, and 12 bases lay in between. This CDR3 contains 16 residues. Germline V CDR1 and CDR2: KGHSH, LQKENI. The CDR3 DNA is TGTGCCAGCTCACCTGGCAGGCTTAATAGCAATCAGCCCCAGCATTTT. Translating gives CASSPGRLNSNQPQHF.

This rearrangement joins TRBV4-2 to TRBJ2-1; 11 bases map to TRBD2. From germline, CDR1 is LGHNA and CDR2 YNFKEQ. This CDR3 contains 15 residues. Germline trimming cut 4 bases from V and 7 bases from J; bases unmatched to any gene: 6. The CDR3 bases are TGTGCCAGCAGCCCGATACTAGCGGGAGTGAATGAGCAGTTCTTC. Translated: CASSPILAGVNEQFF.

This chain connects TRBV28 to TRBJ1-5, with D tentatively TRBD1 (6 bases). V was shortened by 4 bases and J by 1 base, with 11 bases between the two germline ends. The CDR3 contains 15 residues. Germline V gives CDR1 MDHEN, CDR2 SYDVKM. CDR3 in amino acids: CASSYFGQSNQPQHF. The CDR3 DNA is TGTGCCAGCAGTTACTTCGGACAGAGCAATCAGCCCCAGCATTTT.

V and J are TRBV27 and TRBJ2-3; TRBD1 might be the D (7 bases). The CDR3 is made up of 16 amino acids. V was trimmed by 5 bases and J by 0 bases, leaving 15 bases between them. Looked up from germline, CDR1 is MNHEY and CDR2 is SMNVEV (reference sequence). The CDR3 nucleotides are TGTGCCAGCAGTCCACTGACAGGGAGGAGCACAGATACGCAGTATTTT. Its protein product is CASSPLTGRSTDTQYF.

CDR3 in amino acids: CASSPTGTDTGELFF. The CDR3 DNA sequence: TGCGCCAGCAGCCCGACAGGGACTGACACCGGGGAGCTGTTTTTT. The chain is built from TRBV5-1 and TRBJ2-2; maybe TRBD1 (7 bases). Germline assignment: CDR1 SGHRS and CDR2 YFSETQ. The CDR3 runs to 15 residues. The V gene lost 4 bases and the J gene lost 3 bases, with 13 bases spanning the gap.

This chain links TRBV7-8 with TRBJ2-7; D is perhaps TRBD2 (6 bases). The CDR3 runs 13 residues. Looked up from germline, CDR1 is SGHVS and CDR2 is FQNEAQ. V was shortened by 4 bases and J by 4 bases, with 11 bases between the two germline ends. CDR3 loop: CASSSRAGYEQYF. The DNA of the CDR3 is TGTGCCAGCAGCTCTCGCGCGGGGTACGAGCAGTACTTC.

In its sample, this clone was seen once. The chain recombines TRBV9 with TRBJ2-2; TRBD2 matches 7 bases. The CDR3 is 16 amino acids. After removal of 0 bases from V and 5 bases from J, the junction contained 7 bases not matched to a gene. Per germline, CDR1 SGDLS and CDR2 YYNGEE. The CDR3 loop is CASSVGASGATGELFF. The DNA of the CDR3 is TGTGCCAGCAGCGTAGGAGCTAGCGGAGCAACCGGGGAGCTGTTTTTT.

This chain joins TRBV4-2 and TRBJ2-1, with 8 bases matching TRBD2. Looked up from germline, CDR1 is LGHNA and CDR2 is YNFKEQ. The CDR3 is made up of 15 amino acids. The ends lost 4 bases at V and 5 bases at J; junction bases unmatched: 7. CDR3 region: CASSRLHGRDNEQFF. The CDR3 DNA follows: TGTGCCAGCAGCCGCCTTCACGGGAGGGACAATGAGCAGTTCTTC.

The chain recombines TRBV6-1 with TRBJ2-1; 10 nucleotides match TRBD2. CDR1 is MNHNS and CDR2 is SASEGT in the germline V gene. The CDR3 has 14 residues. Trimming cost V 7 bases and J 4 bases; bases outside gene matches: 4. CDR3 sequence: CASTSGRGYNEQFF. CDR3 DNA sequence: TGTGCCAGCACCAGCGGGAGGGGGTACAATGAGCAGTTCTTC.

This chain joins TRBV5-6 and TRBJ2-2; the match to TRBD1 covers 8 bases. Per germline, CDR1 SGHDT and CDR2 YYEEEE. Germline trimming cut 4 bases from V and 2 bases from J; bases unmatched to any gene: 7. CDR3 length equals 16 residues. CDR3 residues: CASSGQGRLNTGELFF. The CDR3 bases are TGTGCCAGCAGCGGACAGGGAAGGCTAAACACCGGGGAGCTGTTTTTT.

The CDR3 region has the DNA TGCGCCAGCAGCCAAGACGGGGGGAACTCTGGAAACACCATATATTTT. Translated, it gives CASSQDGGNSGNTIYF. V usage is TRBV4-1 and J usage is TRBJ1-3; a weak D match, TRBD1 (5 bases). Germline V gene lookup returns CDR1 MGHRA and CDR2 YSYEKL. This CDR3 is 16 amino acids long. V lost 0 bases to trimming and J lost 0 bases, with 9 bases between them.

CDR3 nucleotides: TGCGCCAGCGGAACAGGGGGCAGAAACACCGGGGAGCTGTTTTTT. Amino acids: CASGTGGRNTGELFF. The rearrangement uses TRBV10-1 and TRBJ2-2, with 9 bases that match TRBD1. The CDR3 is made up of 15 amino acids. After removal of 8 bases from V and 2 bases from J, the junction contained 6 bases not matched to a gene. Germline lookup yields CDR1 WNHNN and CDR2 SYGVQD (reference sequence).

In its sample, this clone was seen a few times. V is TRBV7-8 and J is TRBJ2-7; 10 positions agree with TRBD2. From germline, CDR1 is SGHVS and CDR2 FQNEAQ. CDR3 size: 14 residues. Trimming at V came to 3 bases and at J to 4 bases, leaving 3 bases not matched to a gene. CDR3 DNA sequence: TGTGCCAGCAGCTTGACTAGCGGGTCTTACGAGCAGTACTTC. It is translated as CASSLTSGSYEQYF.

This chain links TRBV10-3 with TRBJ1-3, with 10 bases fitting TRBD1. The germline gives CDR1 ENHRY, CDR2 SYGVKD. The CDR3 is 15 amino acids. With 10 bases clipped from V and 0 bases from J, the junction kept 6 bases outside the gene matches. CDR3 protein: CASRGQGYSGNTIYF. CDR3 DNA: TGTGCCAGTAGGGGACAGGGGTACTCTGGAAACACCATATATTTT.

This chain connects TRBV18 to TRBJ1-2; 8 nucleotides agree with TRBD1. Per the germline V gene, CDR1 is KGHSH and CDR2 is LQKENI. The junction had 13 bases not matched to a gene; V was cut back by 3 bases and J by 7 bases. This CDR3 region has 16 residues. CDR3 DNA: TGTGCCAGCTCACCCATCTCGGGCAGGGGGCTTTCTGGCTACACCTTC. The encoded protein is CASSPISGRGLSGYTF.

The V call is TRBV5-4, the J call TRBJ1-1; no clear D gene. CDR3 length equals 12 residues. Germline CDR1 and CDR2: SGHNT and YYREEE (reference sequence). The V and J ends lost 5 bases and 0 bases respectively, with 5 bases between them. The CDR3: CASSLMNTEAFF. In nucleotides, the CDR3 is TGTGCCAGCAGTCTTATGAACACTGAAGCTTTCTTT.

V gene TRBV29-1 combines with J gene TRBJ2-7, with D maybe TRBD2 (6 bases). Trimming took off 7 bases at V and 0 bases at J, with 13 bases between the two ends. Germline CDR1 reads SQVTM; CDR2 reads ANQGSEA. The CDR3 sequence is 13 residues long. The CDR3 is CSGTSWSSYEQYF. The CDR3 DNA is TGCAGCGGAACTAGCTGGAGCTCCTACGAGCAGTACTTC.

The table lists this clone with a few counts. V and J are TRBV5-4 and TRBJ1-1; TRBD1 matches 9 bases. After removal of 10 bases from V and 4 bases from J, the junction contained 5 bases not matched to a gene. The V gene's germline CDR1 is SGHNT and CDR2 YYREEE (reference sequence). This CDR3 spans 12 amino acids. The CDR3, as DNA: TGTGCCGGGACAGGGAGCGGCACTGAAGCTTTCTTT. Its protein product is CAGTGSGTEAFF.

This clone was seen a single time. The V call is TRBV4-1, the J call TRBJ1-2, with 8 bases identical to TRBD1. The CDR3 length is 15 residues. The V segment lost 4 bases and the J segment 8 bases; nucleotides outside the gene matches: 12. The germline V gene has CDR1 MGHRA and CDR2 YSYEKL. CDR3 in amino acids: CASSPVPPGGGGYTF. CDR3 DNA: TGCGCCAGCAGCCCCGTCCCACCAGGGGGCGGGGGCTACACCTTC.

The V call is TRBV7-3, the J call TRBJ2-1; 14 bases fit TRBD2. V shed 2 bases, J shed 7 bases, and the junction held 10 bases outside the gene matches. Looked up from germline, CDR1 is SGHTA and CDR2 is FQGTGA. The CDR3 extends over 18 amino acids. CDR3 DNA: TGTGCCAGCAGCTTACACGGCGGACTAGCGGGAGGAGGGAATGAGCAGTTCTTC. Translating gives CASSLHGGLAGGGNEQFF. Full variable domain (rest looked up from reference TRBV7-3 and TRBJ2-1): GAGVSQTPSNKVTEKGKYVELRCDPISGHTALYWYRQSLGQGPEFLIYFQGTGAADDSGLPNDRFFAVRPEGSVSTLKIQRTERGDSAVYLCASSLHGGLAGGGNEQFFGPGTRLTVL.

This sequence joins TRBV7-7 and TRBJ2-5, with D possibly TRBD1 on 6 matching bases. V was pared by 3 bases and J by 2 bases, with 13 bases between. Germline V lookup: CDR1 SSHAT, CDR2 FNYEAQ (reference sequence). The CDR3 contains 15 residues. CDR3 DNA: TGTGCCAGCAGCTTGCTAGGGGGAGAACAAGAGACCCAGTACTTC. It is translated as CASSLLGGEQETQYF. Based on the CDR3 plus reference TRBV7-7 and TRBJ2-5, the full variable domain is GAGVSQSPRYKVTKRGQDVTLRCDPISSHATLYWYQQALGQGPEFLTYFNYEAQPDKSGLPSDRFSAERPEGSISTLTIQRTEQRDSAMYRCASSLLGGEQETQYFGPGTRLLVL.